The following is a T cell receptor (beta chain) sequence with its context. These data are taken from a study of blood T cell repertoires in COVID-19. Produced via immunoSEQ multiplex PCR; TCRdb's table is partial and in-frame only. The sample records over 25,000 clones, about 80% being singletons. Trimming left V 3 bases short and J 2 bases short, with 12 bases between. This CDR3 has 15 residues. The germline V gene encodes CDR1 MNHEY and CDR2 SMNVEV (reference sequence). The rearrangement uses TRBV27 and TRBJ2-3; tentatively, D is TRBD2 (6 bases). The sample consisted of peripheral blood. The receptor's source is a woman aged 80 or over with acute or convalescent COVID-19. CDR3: CASSFTGLYTDTQYF. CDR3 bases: TGTGCCAGCAGTTTCACGGGACTTTACACAGATACGCAGTATTTT.